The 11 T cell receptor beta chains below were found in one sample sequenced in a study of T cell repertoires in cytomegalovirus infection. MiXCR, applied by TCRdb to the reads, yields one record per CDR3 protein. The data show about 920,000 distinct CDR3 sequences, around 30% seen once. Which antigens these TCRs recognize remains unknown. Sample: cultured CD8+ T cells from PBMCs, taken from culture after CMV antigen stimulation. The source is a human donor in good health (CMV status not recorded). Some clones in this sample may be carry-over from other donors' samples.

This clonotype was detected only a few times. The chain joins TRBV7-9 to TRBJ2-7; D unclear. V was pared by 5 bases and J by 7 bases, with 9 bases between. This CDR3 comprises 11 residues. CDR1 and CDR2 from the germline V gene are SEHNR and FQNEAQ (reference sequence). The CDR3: CASSTIGEQYV. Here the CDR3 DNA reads TGTGCCAGCAGCACCATAGGGGAGCAGTACGTC.

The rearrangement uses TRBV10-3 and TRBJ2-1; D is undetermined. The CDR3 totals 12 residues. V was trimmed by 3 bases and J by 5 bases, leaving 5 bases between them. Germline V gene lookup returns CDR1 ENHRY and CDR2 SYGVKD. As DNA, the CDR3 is TGTGCCATCAGTGATTCGGACAATGAGCAGTTCTTC. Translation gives CAISDSDNEQFF.

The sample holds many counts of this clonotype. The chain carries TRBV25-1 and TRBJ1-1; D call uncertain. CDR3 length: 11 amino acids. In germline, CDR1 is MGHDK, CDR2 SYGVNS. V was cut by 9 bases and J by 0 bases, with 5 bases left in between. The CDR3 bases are TGTGCCAGTCTGTTGAACACTGAAGCTTTCTTT. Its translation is CASLLNTEAFF.

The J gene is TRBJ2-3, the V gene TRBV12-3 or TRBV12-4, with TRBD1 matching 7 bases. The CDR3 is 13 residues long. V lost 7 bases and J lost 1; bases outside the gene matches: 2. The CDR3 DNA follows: TGTGCCAGCAAGCAGGGGGGCACAGATACGCAGTATTTT. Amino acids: CASKQGGTDTQYF.

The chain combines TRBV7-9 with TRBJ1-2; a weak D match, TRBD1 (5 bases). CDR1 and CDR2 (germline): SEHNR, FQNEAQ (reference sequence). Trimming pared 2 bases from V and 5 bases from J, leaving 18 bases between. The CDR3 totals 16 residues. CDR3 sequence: CASSLIPGLQQYGYTF. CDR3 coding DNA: TGTGCCAGCAGCTTAATTCCGGGACTCCAACAGTATGGCTACACCTTC.

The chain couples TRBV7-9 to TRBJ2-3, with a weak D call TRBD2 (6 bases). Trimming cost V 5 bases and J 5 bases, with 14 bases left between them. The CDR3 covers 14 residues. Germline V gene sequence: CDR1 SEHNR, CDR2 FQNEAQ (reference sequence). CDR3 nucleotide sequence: TGTGCCAGCAGCCCCCGGGAGTACCGAGATACGCAGTATTTT. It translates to CASSPREYRDTQYF.

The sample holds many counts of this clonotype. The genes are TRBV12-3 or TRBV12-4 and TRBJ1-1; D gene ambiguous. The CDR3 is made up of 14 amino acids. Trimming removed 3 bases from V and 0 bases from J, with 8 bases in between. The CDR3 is CASSFFSMNTEAFF. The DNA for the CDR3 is TGTGCCAGCAGTTTCTTCAGCATGAACACTGAAGCTTTCTTT.

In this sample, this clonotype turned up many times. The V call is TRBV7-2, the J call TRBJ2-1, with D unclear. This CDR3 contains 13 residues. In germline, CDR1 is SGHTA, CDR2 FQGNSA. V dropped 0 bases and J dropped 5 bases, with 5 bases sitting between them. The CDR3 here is CASSLAHNNEQFF. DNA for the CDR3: TGTGCCAGCAGCTTAGCCCACAACAATGAGCAGTTCTTC. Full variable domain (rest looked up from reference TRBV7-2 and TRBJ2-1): GAGVSQSPSNKVTEKGKDVELRCDPISGHTALYWYRQSLGQGLEFLIYFQGNSAPDKSGLPSDRFSAERTGGSVSTLTIQRTQQEDSAVYLCASSLAHNNEQFFGPGTRLTVL.

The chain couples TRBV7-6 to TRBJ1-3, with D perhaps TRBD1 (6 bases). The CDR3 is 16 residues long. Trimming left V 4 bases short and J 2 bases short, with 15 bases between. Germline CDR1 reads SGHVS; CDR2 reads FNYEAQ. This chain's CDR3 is CASSSPGTHAGNTIYF. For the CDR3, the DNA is TGTGCCAGCAGCTCGCCCGGGACACATGCTGGAAACACCATATATTTT.

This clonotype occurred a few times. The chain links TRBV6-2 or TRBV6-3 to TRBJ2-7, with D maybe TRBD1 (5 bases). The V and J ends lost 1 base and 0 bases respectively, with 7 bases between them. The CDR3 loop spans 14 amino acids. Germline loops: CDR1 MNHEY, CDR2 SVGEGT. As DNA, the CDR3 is TGTGCCAGCAGTTACTTGGACAACTCCTACGAGCAGTACGTC. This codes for CASSYLDNSYEQYV.

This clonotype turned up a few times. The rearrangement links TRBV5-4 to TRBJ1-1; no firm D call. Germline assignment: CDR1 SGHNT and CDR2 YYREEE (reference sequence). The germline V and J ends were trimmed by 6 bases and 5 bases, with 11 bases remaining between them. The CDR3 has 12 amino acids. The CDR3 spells CASIKSRTEAFF. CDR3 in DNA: TGTGCCAGCATCAAATCGAGGACTGAAGCTTTCTTT.